This T cell receptor beta chain was identified during a study of neurological immune-mediated disorders. Germline values: CDR1 SQVTM, CDR2 ANQGSEA. Trimming stripped 2 bases from V and 9 bases from J, with 14 bases between. The CDR3 covers 13 residues. This clonotype was counted ten times or more. In TCRdb, the 5' RACE reads were re-called with MiXCR into one record per CDR3 protein. Of 15,000 or so distinct CDR3 sequences listed, over 12% are singletons. The sequence was collected from a man in his sixties with HTLV-1-associated myelopathy (HAM/TSP). Sequenced sample: PBMCs. The chain couples TRBV29-1 to TRBJ1-5; D may be TRBD1 (6 bases). Written as DNA, the CDR3 is TGCAGCGTTGAAACAGGGATGCAGGGGCCCCAGCATTTT. Translating gives CSVETGMQGPQHF. Together with reference TRBV29-1 and TRBJ1-5, the CDR3 gives the full variable domain: SAVISQKPSRDICQRGTSLTIQCQVDSQVTMMFWYRQQPGQSLTLIATANQGSEATYESGFVIDKFPISRPNLTFSTLTVSNMSPEDSSIYLCSVETGMQGPQHFGDGTRLSIL.